This TCR beta chain was identified during a study of T cells in tumors after PD-1 blockade. Study-level information: A subset received ongoing vismodegib 150 mg daily alongside anti-PD-1 therapy.

Remarks on this clone: Its target is unknown.

Assay used: immunoSEQ multiplex PCR; TCRdb lists only in-frame clones, some missing. The sample shows 10,000 to 11,000 clones, 67% of them seen only once. Study-level findings and limits: Some novel exhausted tumor clones appeared in pre-treatment blood, suggesting peripheral recruitment.

J lost 4 bases, V lost 4 bases, and 6 bases had no gene match. CDR3 size: 15 residues. Germline V gene data show CDR1 as SGHTA and CDR2 as FQGNSA. The chain recombines TRBV7-2 with TRBJ1-1; 10 bases map to TRBD1. The material was tumor tissue, obtained after anti-PD-1 treatment. The clonotype was recovered from a human donor with basal cell carcinoma. This CDR3 is CASSYRTGGFTEAFF. CDR3 sequence (DNA): TGTGCCAGCAGCTATAGGACAGGGGGGTTCACTGAAGCTTTCTTT.